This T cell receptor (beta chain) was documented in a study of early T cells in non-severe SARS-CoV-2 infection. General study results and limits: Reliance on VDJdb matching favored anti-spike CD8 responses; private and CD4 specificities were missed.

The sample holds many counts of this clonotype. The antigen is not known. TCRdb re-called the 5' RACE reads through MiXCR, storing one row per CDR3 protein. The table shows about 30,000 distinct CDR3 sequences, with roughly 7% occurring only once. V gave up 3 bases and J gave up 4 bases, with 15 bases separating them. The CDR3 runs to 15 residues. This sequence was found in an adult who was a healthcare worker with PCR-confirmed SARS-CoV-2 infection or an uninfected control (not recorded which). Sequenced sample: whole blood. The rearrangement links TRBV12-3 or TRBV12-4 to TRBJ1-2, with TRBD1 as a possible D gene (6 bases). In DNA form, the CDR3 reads TGTGCCAGCAGTTTTGGACAGTCACAGTTCTATGGCTACACCTTC. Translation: CASSFGQSQFYGYTF.